The entry below describes one TCR beta chain. Its target is not known. V was cut by 0 bases and J by 1 base, with 10 bases left in between. The CDR3 runs 15 residues. Per germline, CDR1 SEHNR and CDR2 FQNEAQ (reference sequence). Libraries were prepared by immunoSEQ multiplex PCR; TCRdb keeps only in-frame clonotypes and omits some of them. The sample records 93,000 or so clones, roughly 93% being singletons. This record comes from a study of graft-versus-host responses after intestinal transplantation. The input for sequencing was unstimulated CD8+ T cells sorted from spleen or lymph node cells, taken before intestinal transplant. This chain connects TRBV7-9 to TRBJ2-7; either TRBD1 or TRBD2 may fit D (5 bases each). The receptor was isolated from a human donor who received an intestinal transplant. The CDR3 spells CASSLAGTGSYEQYF. The CDR3 nucleotides read TGTGCCAGCAGCTTAGCGGGGACGGGGTCCTACGAGCAGTACTTC.